This passage covers 13 T cell receptor beta chains from one sample sequenced in a study of tumor T cells in aggressive B-cell lymphoma. TCRdb keeps only in-frame clones here, not all; method: immunoSEQ multiplex PCR. The sample includes 7,000 to 8,000 clones, around 86% of them seen just once. Sequenced sample: tumor tissue. These receptors all come from an adult with diffuse large B cell lymphoma.

This chain links TRBV29-1 with TRBJ2-5; the D gene is possibly TRBD1 (6 bases). Germline V gene lookup returns CDR1 SQVTM and CDR2 ANQGSEA. There are 11 residues in the CDR3. As DNA, the CDR3 is TGCATTGATCCAGGGGAAGAGACCCAGTACTTC. Amino acid sequence: CIDPGEETQYF.

Notes on this clone: Its ends do not fully match the called genes, so a read error is possible. The chain carries TRBV5-4 and TRBJ2-1, with TRBD1 matching over 11 bases. The CDR3 has 15 residues. Per germline, CDR1 SGHNT and CDR2 YYREEE (reference sequence). The CDR3 region has the DNA TGTGCCAGCAGCGCCCGGACAGGGGGCTACGATGAGCAGTTCTTC. This encodes CASSARTGGYDEQFF.

This clone has a handful of counts. The CDR3 loop is CASSPRTGLATLDEQFF. The CDR3 DNA follows: TGTGCCAGCAGCCCCAGGACGGGACTAGCGACACTTGATGAGCAGTTCTTC. The V and J genes are TRBV7-9 and TRBJ2-1; 10 nucleotides agree with TRBD2. The V gene end was trimmed by 5 bases and the J gene end by 8 bases; junction bases not matched to a gene: 15. The CDR3 contains 17 residues. CDR1 and CDR2 from the germline V gene are SEHNR and FQNEAQ (reference sequence).

The chain joins TRBV7-2 to TRBJ1-3; 7 bases fit TRBD1. The CDR3 has 16 residues. Germline V gene lookup returns CDR1 SGHTA and CDR2 FQGNSA. V lost 5 bases, J lost 0 bases, and 7 bases stayed unmatched. The CDR3 bases are TGTGCCAGCAGCCGGATGGGACAGTTCTCTGGAAACACCATATATTTT. Encoded protein: CASSRMGQFSGNTIYF.

The rearrangement uses TRBV4-1 and TRBJ2-5; a possible D gene is TRBD2 (6 bases). In germline, CDR1 is MGHRA, CDR2 YSYEKL. V was clipped by 1 base and J by 1 base, with 16 bases between them. The CDR3 contains 17 residues. The CDR3 region has the DNA TGCGCCAGCAGCCAAGGACTAGTTCGGCTTAGCCAAGAGACCCAGTACTTC. Its translation is CASSQGLVRLSQETQYF.

The chain recombines TRBV9 with TRBJ2-7, with D tentatively TRBD2 (6 bases). The CDR3 runs 17 residues. The V end lost 3 bases, the J end lost 0 bases, and 19 bases lay between the germline ends. Looked up from germline, CDR1 is SGDLS and CDR2 is YYNGEE. CDR3 sequence reads: CASSAFPLAQSSYEQYF. Written as DNA, the CDR3 is TGTGCCAGCAGCGCCTTCCCCCTAGCGCAGAGCTCCTACGAGCAGTACTTC.

About this clone: This same CDR3 is encoded by further DNA sequences in the sample. This chain uses TRBV20-1 with TRBJ2-1; D ambiguous. V lost 7 bases, J lost 2 bases, and 6 bases lay in between. The CDR3 is 11 amino acids. Germline-derived CDR1 and CDR2 are DFQATT and SNEGSKA (reference sequence). CDR3 coding DNA: TGCAGTGGATTAGCCTACAATGAGCAGTTCTTC. Translation gives CSGLAYNEQFF.

The chain combines TRBV2 with TRBJ2-2; D unresolved. CDR1 is SNHLY and CDR2 is FYNNEI in the germline V gene. The V end was cut by 2 bases, the J end by 5 bases, with 6 bases between. The length of the CDR3 is 13 residues. CDR3 in amino acids: CASSERQTGELFF. The CDR3 region has the DNA TGTGCCAGCAGTGAAAGACAAACCGGGGAGCTGTTTTTT. Variable domain in full (rest from reference TRBV2 and TRBJ2-2): EPEVTQTPSHQVTQMGQEVILRCVPISNHLYFYWYRQILGQKVEFLVSFYNNEISEKSEIFDDQFSVERPDGSNFTLKIRSTKLEDSAMYFCASSERQTGELFFGEGSRLTVL.

V gene TRBV27 combines with J gene TRBJ2-1; 13 nucleotides align to TRBD2. The V gene's germline CDR1 is MNHEY and CDR2 SMNVEV (reference sequence). V shed 7 bases, J shed 8 bases, and the junction held 11 bases outside the gene matches. CDR3 size: 16 residues. The CDR3 DNA reads TGTGCCAGCAATGGCGGACTAGCGGGAGTCCGGGATGAGCAGTTCTTC. It translates to CASNGGLAGVRDEQFF.

This clone was detected only a few times. The V gene is TRBV4-1, the J gene TRBJ2-1; D is perhaps TRBD2 (5 bases). This CDR3 is built from 13 residues. V lost 1 base and J lost 8, with 9 bases in between. Looked up from germline, CDR1 is MGHRA and CDR2 is YSYEKL. CDR3 amino acids: CASSQGGSDEQFF. In nucleotides, the CDR3 is TGCGCCAGCAGCCAAGGGGGTAGCGATGAGCAGTTCTTC.

The CDR3 sequence is CASIGEGTGTGDEKLFF. CDR3 in DNA: TGCGCCAGCATCGGGGAGGGAACCGGGACAGGGGATGAAAAACTGTTTTTT. V gene TRBV10-1 combines with J gene TRBJ1-4; TRBD1 matches at 10 bases. J gave up 6 bases and V 7 bases, and 14 bases lay outside the gene matches. The germline V gene has CDR1 WNHNN and CDR2 SYGVQD (reference sequence). CDR3 length: 17 amino acids.

Only one count was recorded for this clone. This chain links TRBV11-1 with TRBJ2-1; TRBD2 matches 14 bases. V lost 6 bases, J lost 8 bases, and 9 bases stayed unmatched. The CDR3 has 16 amino acids. The V gene's germline CDR1 is SGHAT and CDR2 FQDESV (reference sequence). CDR3 sequence (DNA): TGTGCCAGCAGTTCCCCTGGGACTAGCGGGAGCCATGAGCAGTTCTTC. Amino acid sequence: CASSSPGTSGSHEQFF.

This chain uses TRBV27 with TRBJ2-7; 8 bases are shared with TRBD1. V lost 5 bases, J lost 4 bases, and 4 bases stayed unmatched. Germline CDR1 and CDR2: MNHEY and SMNVEV (reference sequence). The CDR3 covers 13 residues. The CDR3 nucleotides read TGTGCCAGCAGTCTCGGGACAGGTTACGAGCAGTACTTC. This encodes CASSLGTGYEQYF.